This T cell receptor beta chain comes out of a study of identical twins. With 5 bases removed from V and 4 bases from J, the gap between germline ends came to 18 bases. The CDR3 has 16 amino acids. The germline V gene encodes CDR1 MDHEN and CDR2 SYDVKM. Each CDR3 protein gets one entry after TCRdb re-called the 5' RACE reads with MiXCR. This table has 450,000 or so distinct CDR3 sequences, 13% to 15% appearing once. These same data were also listed under a study on yellow fever vaccine responses in identical twins.

Sequenced input: CD4+ T cells sorted from blood. The chain uses TRBV28 and TRBJ2-1; TRBD2 is a possible D gene (6 bases). The sequence was obtained from a woman aged 18-29 years in good health. CDR3 bases: TGTGCCAGCAGTCGCGCGGGGCGGATGATATACAATGAGCAGTTCTTC. Amino acids: CASSRAGRMIYNEQFF.